This entry lists 13 T cell receptor beta chains sequenced from one sample in a study of blood T cell repertoires in COVID-19. Here immunoSEQ multiplex PCR was the method, and the copy in TCRdb shows in-frame clones only, minus some. In the table there are approximately 39,000 clones, about 89% of which are singletons. Material for sequencing was peripheral blood. Receptor source: a man in his fifties with active or convalescent COVID-19.

J is TRBJ2-5 and V is TRBV6-6; a weak D match, TRBD2 (7 bases). Trimming took off 2 bases at V and 2 bases at J, with 15 bases between the two ends. Germline V gene lookup returns CDR1 MNHNY and CDR2 SVGAGI (reference sequence). There are 16 residues in the CDR3. The CDR3 reads CASSYPKGGRQETQYF. Written as DNA, the CDR3 is TGTGCCAGCAGTTACCCCAAGGGGGGGCGTCAAGAGACCCAGTACTTC.

The rearrangement joins TRBV4-2 to TRBJ1-5, with 7 bases matching TRBD1. The V segment lost 3 bases and the J segment 3 bases; nucleotides outside the gene matches: 5. CDR1 is LGHNA, CDR2 YNFKEQ, per germline. The CDR3 covers 15 residues. The CDR3 loop reads CASSHDQGDNQPQHF. CDR3 bases: TGTGCCAGCAGCCACGATCAGGGGGACAATCAGCCCCAGCATTTT.

The chain is built from TRBV4-2 and TRBJ2-7; 8 bases align to TRBD1. V lost 0 bases, J lost 2 bases, and 12 bases stayed unmatched. The CDR3 is 18 residues long. Germline V gives CDR1 LGHNA, CDR2 YNFKEQ. CDR3 sequence (DNA): TGTGCCAGCAGCCAAGATTTGCGAGGTAGACAGGGGACCTACGAGCAGTACTTC. Its protein is CASSQDLRGRQGTYEQYF.

This clone has only a few counts. J is TRBJ2-1 and V is TRBV7-2, with TRBD2 matching 9 bases. The ends lost 0 bases at V and 12 bases at J; junction bases unmatched: 12. Germline-derived CDR1 and CDR2 are SGHTA and FQGNSA. The CDR3 runs to 16 residues. CDR3 amino acids: CASSLAQGTRGGGQFF. The CDR3 DNA follows: TGTGCCAGCAGCTTAGCGCAAGGGACTCGCGGGGGGGGGCAGTTCTTC.

The genes are TRBV5-1 and TRBJ2-7; TRBD1 is a possible D gene (6 bases). Germline CDR1 and CDR2: SGHRS and YFSETQ. The CDR3 has 14 residues. V dropped 0 bases and J dropped 7 bases, with 14 bases sitting between them. As DNA, the CDR3 is TGCGCCAGCAGCTTGGGAGGGGACACCCTAGAGCAGTACGTC. It specifies CASSLGGDTLEQYV.

The chain is built from TRBV3-1 (or the pseudogene TRBV3-2) and TRBJ1-6; 7 positions match TRBD1. With V trimmed by 4 bases and J by 0 bases, 3 bases remained unmatched. CDR1 LGHDT and CDR2 YNNKEL come from the germline V gene (reference sequence). The CDR3 length is 16 residues. The CDR3 loop is CASSPGDSSYNSPLHF. The CDR3 nucleotides read TGTGCCAGCAGCCCGGGGGACAGCTCCTATAATTCACCCCTCCACTTT.

The rearrangement joins TRBV7-3 to TRBJ1-1; 7 nucleotides agree with TRBD1. V lost 5 bases and J lost 6; bases outside the gene matches: 9. Germline V lookup: CDR1 SGHTA, CDR2 FQGTGA. The CDR3 totals 14 residues. As DNA, the CDR3 is TGTGCCAGCAGCCCCCTGACAGGGAGCTCTGAAGCTTTCTTT. As protein: CASSPLTGSSEAFF.

This sequence joins TRBV9 and TRBJ1-4, with TRBD1 matching 8 bases. Germline CDR1 and CDR2: SGDLS and YYNGEE. The CDR3 length is 15 residues. The trim removed 4 bases at V and 7 bases at J, leaving 9 bases unmatched. The CDR3 DNA follows: TGTGCCAGCAGCATACAGACAGGGGCGGGTGAAAAACTGTTTTTT. Encoded protein: CASSIQTGAGEKLFF.

The gene calls are TRBV30 and TRBJ1-3, with 10 bases that match TRBD1. Germline loops: CDR1 GTSNPN, CDR2 SVGIG (reference sequence). After removal of 4 bases from V and 2 bases from J, the junction contained 5 bases not matched to a gene. This CDR3 is 15 amino acids long. CDR3 nucleotides: TGTGCCTGGACGACAGGACAGGGGGCTGGAAACACCATATATTTT. Encoded protein: CAWTTGQGAGNTIYF.

CDR3 nucleotides: TGTGCCAGTAGTATAGACTCCGGGACAGGGCATGAAAAACTGTTTTTT. Its protein is CASSIDSGTGHEKLFF. J is TRBJ1-4 and V is TRBV19; 9 bases fit TRBD1. CDR1 and CDR2 (germline): LNHDA, SQIVND (reference sequence). Trimming removed 0 bases from V and 6 bases from J; junction bases left unmatched: 5. This CDR3 contains 16 residues.

The chain has TRBV10-2 and TRBJ2-7; 7 nucleotides match TRBD2. Germline V lookup: CDR1 WSHSY, CDR2 SAAADI. This CDR3 has 11 amino acids. V lost 8 bases and J lost 7; bases outside the gene matches: 5. The CDR3 protein is CASATSYEQYF. CDR3 DNA sequence: TGCGCCAGCGCGACTAGCTATGAGCAGTACTTC.

The chain is built from TRBV3-1 (or the pseudogene TRBV3-2) and TRBJ2-6; D may be TRBD1 (6 bases). Germline V lookup: CDR1 LGHDT, CDR2 YNNKEL (reference sequence). This CDR3 is built from 16 residues. V was trimmed by 3 bases and J by 2 bases, leaving 11 bases between them. The chain's CDR3 is CASSHNRVPGANVLTF. The CDR3 region has the DNA TGTGCCAGCAGCCACAACAGGGTTCCTGGGGCCAACGTCCTGACTTTC.

The chain combines TRBV6-1 with TRBJ1-1; 8 bases fit TRBD1. CDR3 length: 16 residues. The trim removed 2 bases at V and 5 bases at J, leaving 10 bases unmatched. Germline CDR1 reads MNHNS; CDR2 reads SASEGT. CDR3 region: CASSEFGQGRGTEAFF. The CDR3 nucleotides read TGTGCCAGCAGTGAATTCGGACAGGGTAGGGGGACTGAAGCTTTCTTT.